Detailed here is one TCR beta chain. Its antigen is unknown. These data are taken from a study of brain T cells in children with intractable seizures. Time point in this sample: blood from clinic visit 5 months post-surgery; TSC patient then seizure free. Patients received at least one anti-epileptic drug before surgery. V was clipped by 0 bases and J by 5 bases, with 10 bases between them. Germline V CDR1 and CDR2: MNHNS, SASEGT. This CDR3 region has 14 residues. Overall study findings and caveats: Viral specificity was inferred only from CDR3 similarity; HCMV serostatus was unknown.

Using immunoSEQ multiplex PCR, the repertoire was profiled, and TCRdb retains in-frame clones only, with some absent. The sample comprises about 340,000 clones, over 90% of which are singletons, and about 6% rests with the top ten. The clonotype originates from a boy less than two years old with tuberous sclerosis and intractable seizures. V is TRBV6-1 and J is TRBJ2-5; a weak D match, TRBD1 (6 bases). This specimen consisted of peripheral blood, obtained roughly 5 months after surgery. CDR3 amino acids: CASSEASRGETQYF. The CDR3 nucleotides read TGTGCCAGCAGTGAAGCGTCGAGGGGGGAGACCCAGTACTTC.